Presented here are 8 T cell receptor beta chains from one specimen sequenced in a study of blood T cell repertoires in COVID-19 (TCRdb year 2020). The method behind the library was the immunoSEQ multiplex PCR assay. TCRdb obtained this table from immuneACCESS and retained in-frame rearrangements with V and J assigned. These tables miss some clones; where compared with another copy, unresolved V genes account for less than half of the shortfall, and the remainder is unexplained. The sample yields fewer than 350,000 clones; roughly 91% were counted once. The top ten constitute roughly 5% of the sample. Material: peripheral blood. These receptors came from a middle-aged man with acute or convalescent COVID-19.

This rearrangement joins TRBV2 to TRBJ2-7, with D tentatively TRBD1 (6 bases). The V and J ends lost 6 bases and 2 bases respectively, with 14 bases between them. The CDR3 covers 14 residues. Germline-derived CDR1 and CDR2 are SNHLY and FYNNEI. The CDR3 DNA follows: TGTGCCAGCAGCACAGGGCTTGGGGCCTACGAGCAGTACTTC. As protein: CASSTGLGAYEQYF.

On this clone: Germline is not matched at one junction end, which may reflect a read error. CDR3 bases: TGTGTCACCAGCAGACAGGGCGACGAAAAACTGTTTTTT. As protein: CVTSRQGDEKLFF. The chain recombines TRBV15 with TRBJ1-4; 7 bases match TRBD1. CDR1 is LNHNV and CDR2 is YYDKDF in the germline V gene (reference sequence). The CDR3 covers 13 residues.

This chain links TRBV6-5 with TRBJ1-1, with D possibly matching TRBD1 (5 bases). Germline assignment: CDR1 MNHEY and CDR2 SVGAGI. Trimming took off 6 bases at V and 4 bases at J, with 18 bases between the two ends. This CDR3 is built from 15 residues. The DNA for the CDR3 is TGTGCCAGCAGCCTAGCGTCCAGGGTGGGCACTGAAGCTTTCTTT. Protein product: CASSLASRVGTEAFF.

V is TRBV5-1 and J is TRBJ2-5; D gene ambiguous. CDR3 length equals 13 residues. CDR1 and CDR2 (germline): SGHRS, YFSETQ. The V end lost 4 bases, the J end lost 1 base, and 8 bases lay between the germline ends. This CDR3 is CASSLPPQETQYF. The DNA for the CDR3 is TGCGCCAGCAGCCTACCCCCCCAAGAGACCCAGTACTTC.

The V call is TRBV19, the J call TRBJ1-5, with TRBD1 matching over 9 bases. Germline CDR1 reads LNHDA; CDR2 reads SQIVND (reference sequence). This CDR3 has 12 amino acids. V trimming: 9 bases; J trimming: 6 bases; junction bases outside the gene matches: 3. This chain's CDR3 is CASTGGFQPQHF. CDR3 nucleotides: TGTGCCAGCACAGGGGGCTTTCAGCCCCAGCATTTT.

This clone was found a few times. The chain is built from TRBV6-5 and TRBJ1-5; D unresolved. This CDR3 is 14 amino acids long. V was trimmed by 5 bases and J by 5 bases, leaving 13 bases between them. Germline V gene sequence: CDR1 MNHEY, CDR2 SVGAGI. The CDR3 loop reads CASSKLAEDQPQHF. DNA of the CDR3: TGTGCCAGCAGTAAACTCGCGGAGGATCAGCCCCAGCATTTT.

The chain has TRBV5-1 and TRBJ1-5; D may be TRBD1 (5 bases). V was pared by 0 bases and J by 5 bases, with 6 bases between. The CDR3 is 13 amino acids. CDR1 and CDR2 from the germline V gene are SGHRS and YFSETQ. For the CDR3, the DNA is TGCGCCAGCAGCTTGGAACAGGATCAGCCCCAGCATTTT. This codes for CASSLEQDQPQHF.

This clone was counted only a few times. The V gene is TRBV5-1, the J gene TRBJ1-5, with 7 bases identical to TRBD1. CDR3 length: 15 amino acids. The trim removed 3 bases at V and 2 bases at J, leaving 5 bases unmatched. The germline CDR1 and CDR2 sequences are SGHRS and YFSETQ. CDR3 DNA: TGCGCCAGCAGCTCGGATGGACAGGGCAATCAGCCCCAGCATTTT. As protein: CASSSDGQGNQPQHF.